This T cell receptor beta chain originates from a study of T cells expressing NK-cell markers. Study information: Sorted CD3+CD56+NKG2C+, CD3+CD56+NKG2C- and CD3+CD56-NKG2C+ T cells provided the TCR beta repertoires. Among the eight sequenced donors, seven tested HCMV-seropositive and one tested seronegative.

Turning to this clonotype: The antigen is undetermined.

Study results and limitations: Similarly, these clonotypes led the CD3+CD56-NKG2C+ fraction as well in a few donors.

The germline V gene encodes CDR1 SGHVS and CDR2 FNYEAQ. The CDR3 extends over 18 amino acids. The authors generated TCR beta cDNA through 5'RACE template switching with UMIs. From its re-call of the 5' RACE reads, TCRdb lists each CDR3 protein once, without DNA. Here the sample table reports approximately 150,000 distinct CDR3 sequences. The clonotype originates from a man aged 18-30 years in good health. Input material: blood T cells: a sorted CD56 or NKG2C T cell subset, CD4+ or CD8+ T cells, or bulk PBMC T cells (not recorded which). The rearrangement uses TRBV7-6 and TRBJ2-5; TCRdb's D gene call, TRBD2, goes unchecked for lack of DNA. The chain's CDR3 is CASSLVYQRGTPGETQYF. The entire variable domain, with the rest obtained from reference TRBV7-6 and TRBJ2-5, is as follows: GAGVSQSPRYKVTKRGQDVALRCDPISGHVSLYWYRQALGQGPEFLTYFNYEAQQDKSGLPNDRFSAERPEGSISTLTIQRTEQRDSAMYRCASSLVYQRGTPGETQYFGPGTRLLVL.